The following is a T cell receptor beta chain sequence with its context. The data are from a study of T cell clusters in autoimmune cytopenias. Looked up from germline, CDR1 is LNHDA and CDR2 is SQIVND (reference sequence). This CDR3 has 14 amino acids. About 37,500 genome equivalents of blood DNA were amplified for TRB. One tube held mixed TRB-A and TRB-B primer pools for touch-down PCR. TCRdb re-called the multiplex PCR reads and shows each CDR3 protein once, DNA omitted. This specimen shows about 15,000 distinct CDR3 sequences; the ten leading clones hold approximately 2.2%. The specimen was peripheral blood. This chain uses TRBV19 with TRBJ2-7; TCRdb designates TRBD2, a call that cannot be tested without DNA. The clonotype originates from a human donor with an autoimmune cytopenia or autoimmune hepatitis (not recorded which). The CDR3 spells CASSMSSDSREQYF.